The T cell receptor beta chain described here comes from a study of T-cell reconstitution after alpha-beta-depleted transplantation in children. This CDR3 has 13 amino acids. Per germline, CDR1 SGHDN and CDR2 FVKESK. This clonotype was found a few times. A junction end diverges from the germline sequence, so it may reflect a read error. Preparation of the TCRbeta library was carried out with unique molecular identifiers. TCRdb redid the calling of the PCR reads with MiXCR, one entry per CDR3 protein. The top ten clones hold 3.3% of a sample with nearly 550,000 distinct CDR3 sequences, around 18% of them seen once.

The origin of this receptor is a human donor who donated a stem cell graft to a child with acute lymphoblastic leukemia. The chain uses TRBV14 and TRBJ1-1, with D unresolved. The source material was PBMCs from the stem cell graft donor, sampled from the stem cell graft. The CDR3 here is CASSQVQNTEAFF. The CDR3, as DNA: TGTGCCAGCAGTCAAGTCCAGAACACTGAAGCTTTCTTT.